This T cell receptor beta chain was sequenced during a study of identical twins. Germline CDR1 and CDR2: ENHRY and SYGVKD. The CDR3 has 13 amino acids. Trimming shortened V by 5 bases and J by 4 bases, and 10 bases separated the two germline ends. This clonotype showed up just a few times. TCRdb recomputed calls from the 5' RACE reads with MiXCR, one row per CDR3 protein. The data hold about 550,000 distinct CDR3 sequences, with 20% to 25% observed a single time. These sequences were also reported in another study, on yellow fever vaccine responses in identical twins.

Sequencing used CD4+ T cells sorted from blood. J is TRBJ2-3 and V is TRBV10-3; possible D gene TRBD1, 6 bases. This TCR was sampled from a woman younger than 35 in good health. The CDR3 sequence is CAISPGQPDTQYF. The DNA of the CDR3 is TGTGCCATCAGTCCCGGACAGCCAGATACGCAGTATTTT.